This T cell receptor (beta chain) was recovered during a study of T cells in Graves' hyperthyroidism and ophthalmopathy. General study points: Most thyroid clonotypes expanded above 0.001 appeared in blood too. Ophthalmopathy was model-predicted a median roughly 6.3 months pre-onset.

This clonotype was detected ten times or more. The antigen remains undetermined. Template material for amplifying TCR beta CDR3 regions consisted of RNA transcripts. TCR CDR3 underwent first-round RT-PCR with the HTBI primer set. MiXCR, run by TCRdb on the multiplex PCR reads, gives a single entry per CDR3 protein. The repertoire holds some 600,000 distinct CDR3 sequences, with approximately 13% as singletons. Diagnosis of hyperthyroidism was new in patients aged 18 to 65, and its duration was under 2 months. Orbital computed tomography and thyroid ultrasound, together with serum TRAb and thyroxine and clinical symptoms, were used for diagnoses. Specimen: blood. This sequence originates from a woman aged 25 to 39 with Graves' hyperthyroidism that later progressed to Graves' ophthalmopathy.

For the CDR3, the DNA is TGTGCCAGCAGCCCCGGGGGGAGGGCCTACGAGCAGTACTTC. This translates into CASSPGGRAYEQYF. The chain recombines TRBV7-9 with TRBJ2-7; the match to TRBD2 covers 7 bases. The V gene end was trimmed by 5 bases and the J gene end by 2 bases; junction bases not matched to a gene: 6. Per germline, CDR1 SEHNR and CDR2 FQNEAQ (reference sequence). The CDR3 extends over 14 amino acids.